This TCR beta chain was profiled in a study of PD-1 blockade in classical Hodgkin lymphoma. Trimming stripped 5 bases from V and 4 bases from J, with 7 bases between. Germline V CDR1 and CDR2: MGHDK, SYGVNS. This CDR3 comprises 12 residues. Every patient experienced relapse after autologous stem cell transplantation, and brentuximab vedotin exposure varied. Using immunoSEQ multiplex PCR, the repertoire was profiled, and TCRdb retains in-frame clones only, with some absent. The sample lists more than 40,000 clones, roughly 72% seen once, with approximately 2.9% in the top ten. Whole-study results and caveats: Newly diagnosed patients and complete responders had comparable diversity at baseline.

In regard to this clone: Its antigen is as yet unknown.

The sequenced sample was peripheral blood mononuclear cells (PBMCs), obtained before the second cycle of nivolumab. The chain combines TRBV25-1 with TRBJ2-3; D not resolved. The sequence was obtained from a human donor with classical Hodgkin lymphoma. The CDR3 here is CASSSGSDTQYF. The CDR3 nucleotides read TGTGCCAGCAGTTCCGGTTCAGATACGCAGTATTTT. The full variable domain, with the rest looked up from reference TRBV25-1 and TRBJ2-3, is EADIYQTPRYLVIGTGKKITLECSQTMGHDKMYWYQQDPGMELHLIHYSYGVNSTEKGDLSSESTVSRIRTEHFPLTLESARPSHTSQYLCASSSGSDTQYFGPGTRLTVL.